This T cell receptor (beta chain) was sequenced for a study of T cell responses to AZD1222 COVID-19 vaccine. Sequencing was performed with immunoSEQ multiplex PCR; in TCRdb, only in-frame clones are kept and a portion is missing. The sample records more than 45,000 clones, around 84% being singletons. This CDR3 comprises 16 residues. The V gene end was trimmed by 5 bases and the J gene end by 4 bases; junction bases not matched to a gene: 11. CDR1 and CDR2 (germline): PRHDT, FYEKMQ (reference sequence). V usage is TRBV13 and J usage is TRBJ2-3; 8 bases are a match to TRBD2. Source: peripheral blood, taken on day 0 of AZD1222 vaccination. This TCR came from an adult in good health. Here the CDR3 DNA reads TGTGCCAGCAGCCCCAGACTAGCGTTTAAGTCAGATACGCAGTATTTT. Translation: CASSPRLAFKSDTQYF. The full variable domain, rest sourced from reference TRBV13 and TRBJ2-3, is AAGVIQSPRHLIKEKRETATLKCYPIPRHDTVYWYQQGPGQDPQFLISFYEKMQSDKGSIPDRFSAQQFSDYHSELNMSSLELGDSALYFCASSPRLAFKSDTQYFGPGTRLTVL.